This T cell receptor (beta chain) was captured by sequencing in a study of blood T cell repertoires in COVID-19. Study-wide context: COVID-19 samples collected from the United States, Italy and Spain covered acute and convalescent phases. T cells, B-cell-depleted T cells, or PBMCs supplied cDNA or gDNA.

CDR3 length equals 14 residues. Germline V gene data show CDR1 as SGHNT and CDR2 as YYREEE (reference sequence). Trimming took 3 bases from V and 7 from J, leaving 17 bases between them. In this sample, this clone turned up once. The protocol was immunoSEQ multiplex PCR, while the TCRdb copy is restricted to in-frame clones and leaves out a portion. The table has 130,000 to 150,000 clones, about 89% seen once. The study recruited people aged 18 to 89 years across approximately 25 US areas. Participant-reported clinical history was the basis for cohort assignment. The clonotype originates from a man aged 55 to 69 who had recovered from COVID-19. V gene TRBV5-4 combines with J gene TRBJ2-7; TRBD1 is a possible D gene (6 bases). The sample taken for sequencing was PBMCs or T cells enriched from blood (not recorded which). CDR3 protein: CASSYAGVSREQYF. Here the CDR3 DNA reads TGTGCCAGCAGCTATGCAGGGGTGAGTCGTGAGCAGTACTTC.